These 21 T cell receptor beta chains originate from one sample sequenced in a study of T-cell reconstitution after alpha-beta-depleted transplantation in children (dated by TCRdb to between 2015 and 2016). Library preparation was by PCR. The sequencing machine was an Illumina HiSeq 2500. TCR library preparation used molecular barcoding, with unique molecular identifiers applied to normalize quantification of the TCRbeta repertoire. The public reads were reprocessed in TCRdb via fastp at Q25 and MiXCR, keeping in-frame beta chains. All rows with the same CDR3 protein become a single entry with the most common DNA and genes. Recorded for this sample are 500,000 to 600,000 distinct CDR3 sequences; approximately 32% of them occurred a single time. More than 2% of the sample is taken by the ten largest. Material: PBMCs from the stem cell graft donor, obtained from the stem cell graft. Every receptor here comes from a human donor who donated a stem cell graft to a child with aplastic anemia.

There are a few counts of this clonotype. The chain combines TRBV27 with TRBJ2-2; D unresolved. V lost 5 bases to trimming and J lost 8 bases, with 9 bases between them. The CDR3 extends over 12 amino acids. CDR1 MNHEY and CDR2 SMNVEV come from the germline V gene (reference sequence). DNA for the CDR3: TGTGCCAGCAGTAGGGAAGGGGGGGAGCTGTTTTTT. This encodes CASSREGGELFF.

CDR3 region: CASSSPGGAATEAFF. DNA of the CDR3: TGTGCCAGTAGTTCCCCAGGGGGCGCGGCCACTGAAGCTTTCTTT. The V gene is TRBV19, the J gene TRBJ1-1, with 8 bases matching TRBD1. Trimming removed 5 bases from V and 4 bases from J; junction bases left unmatched: 9. Germline loops: CDR1 LNHDA, CDR2 SQIVND (reference sequence). The CDR3 length is 15 residues.

The chain joins TRBV10-3 to TRBJ1-2; a weak D match, TRBD1 (6 bases). Trimming removed 2 bases from V and 2 bases from J, with 9 bases in between. CDR1 is ENHRY, CDR2 SYGVKD, per germline. The CDR3 runs to 14 residues. The CDR3 loop reads CAISETGQNYGYTF. CDR3 coding DNA: TGTGCCATCAGTGAGACAGGGCAAAACTATGGCTACACCTTC.

This chain uses TRBV14 with TRBJ1-2, with TRBD1 as a possible D gene (5 bases). The germline CDR1 and CDR2 sequences are SGHDN and FVKESK. V lost 4 bases, J lost 0 bases, and 15 bases lay in between. The CDR3 contains 16 residues. The CDR3 is CASSPYRQSPNYGYTF. The CDR3, as DNA: TGTGCCAGCAGCCCGTACCGACAGTCCCCTAACTATGGCTACACCTTC.

This clonotype showed up just a few times. The chain has TRBV6-5 and TRBJ2-5, with 9 bases matching TRBD2. CDR1 and CDR2 from the germline V gene are MNHEY and SVGAGI. J lost 5 bases, V lost 2 bases, and 6 bases had no gene match. This CDR3 has 15 residues. The CDR3 sequence: CASSYPQREVETQYF. CDR3 nucleotides: TGTGCCAGCAGTTACCCACAGCGGGAGGTTGAGACCCAGTACTTC.

This clonotype appeared a few times. The chain recombines TRBV10-1 with TRBJ2-1; 8 nucleotides line up with TRBD2. Germline CDR1 reads WNHNN; CDR2 reads SYGVQD (reference sequence). The CDR3 consists of 13 residues. J was trimmed by 9 bases and V by 8 bases; bases with no gene match: 9. CDR3 sequence: CASQAGVGTEQFF. The CDR3 nucleotides read TGCGCCAGCCAAGCGGGAGTAGGGACTGAGCAGTTCTTC.

This clonotype has at least ten counts. The chain links TRBV6-4 to TRBJ2-3; 12 bases match TRBD2. J was trimmed by 4 bases and V by 3 bases; bases with no gene match: 2. The CDR3 sequence is 15 residues long. Germline loops: CDR1 MRHNA, CDR2 SNTAGT. The CDR3 sequence: CASSETSGSADTQYF. In nucleotides, the CDR3 is TGTGCCAGCAGTGAGACTAGCGGGAGCGCAGATACGCAGTATTTT.

J is TRBJ2-7 and V is TRBV18, with 9 bases lining up with TRBD2. CDR3 length: 15 amino acids. The J segment lost 1 base and the V segment lost 4 bases, leaving 5 bases of the junction unmatched. In germline, CDR1 is KGHSH, CDR2 LQKENI. The CDR3 sequence is CASSLPGLASYEQYV. CDR3 DNA sequence: TGTGCCAGCTCACTCCCGGGACTAGCTTCCTACGAGCAGTACGTC.

The chain carries TRBV5-1 and TRBJ2-4; D possibly uses TRBD1 or TRBD2 (6 bases each). The germline gives CDR1 SGHRS, CDR2 YFSETQ. The CDR3 extends over 14 amino acids. V shed 4 bases and J shed 9 bases, with 17 bases lying between them. The CDR3 DNA reads TGCGCCAGCAGCCCTGGGTTAGAGGGGGGCATTCAGTACTTC. Translation: CASSPGLEGGIQYF. The full variable domain, in which reference TRBV5-1 and TRBJ2-4 provide the parts outside the CDR3, is KAGVTQTPRYLIKTRGQQVTLSCSPISGHRSVSWYQQTPGQGLQFLFEYFSETQRNKGNFPGRFSGRQFSNSRSEMNVSTLELGDSALYLCASSPGLEGGIQYFGAGTRLSVL.

This clonotype was observed a handful of times. This chain uses TRBV20-1 with TRBJ1-4; tentatively, D is TRBD1 (6 bases). The CDR3 is made up of 15 amino acids. Trimming removed 4 bases from V and 8 bases from J, with 20 bases in between. Germline V gene sequence: CDR1 DFQATT, CDR2 SNEGSKA (reference sequence). The DNA of the CDR3 is TGCAGTGCTAAGGACAGCCTTAAACAAAAAGAAAAACTGTTTTTT. It encodes CSAKDSLKQKEKLFF.

The chain has TRBV24-1 and TRBJ1-5; D is unclear. Trimming removed 5 bases from V and 3 bases from J, with 10 bases in between. The CDR3 spans 14 residues. CDR1 and CDR2 from the germline V gene are KGHDR and SFDVKD. The CDR3 here is CATSGRGANQPQHF. DNA for the CDR3: TGTGCCACCAGTGGCCGAGGCGCCAATCAGCCCCAGCATTTT.

This clonotype was recorded a few times. The chain links TRBV7-6 to TRBJ2-2, with D uncertain. V was trimmed by 1 base and J by 3 bases, leaving 6 bases between them. Germline V lookup: CDR1 SGHVS, CDR2 FNYEAQ. The CDR3 consists of 14 residues. The CDR3 region has the DNA TGTGCCAGCAGCTTAGTTTTGGACACCGGGGAGCTGTTTTTT. Translating gives CASSLVLDTGELFF.

The DNA of the CDR3 is TGTGCCAGCAGCTTCTTATGGACAGGAGCCCGAGAGACCCAGTACTTC. Its translation is CASSFLWTGARETQYF. The V call is TRBV5-6, the J call TRBJ2-5; 7 positions match TRBD1. Trimming cost V 2 bases and J 4 bases; bases outside gene matches: 11. CDR3 length: 16 residues. Germline V lookup: CDR1 SGHDT, CDR2 YYEEEE.

In this sample, this clonotype turned up many times. The chain has TRBV5-1 and TRBJ1-1, with D unclear. V was pared by 2 bases and J by 1 base, with 6 bases between. The length of the CDR3 is 13 residues. Per germline, CDR1 SGHRS and CDR2 YFSETQ. The CDR3 sequence is CASSLRRNTEAFF. The CDR3 coding sequence is TGCGCCAGCAGCTTAAGACGGAACACTGAAGCTTTCTTT.

On this clonotype: A read error may produce the germline difference seen at one junction end. The rearrangement uses TRBV5-4 and TRBJ2-7; 10 bases line up with TRBD1. Germline lookup yields CDR1 SGHNT and CDR2 YYREEE (reference sequence). The length of the CDR3 is 15 residues. Here the CDR3 reads CASSLLDRGSSEQYF. As DNA, the CDR3 is TGTGCCAGCAGCTTGCTGGACAGGGGGTCCTCCGAGCAGTACTTC.

This clonotype occurred a few times. The chain uses TRBV5-6 and TRBJ1-2, with 8 bases matching TRBD1. J gave up 6 bases and V 0 bases, and 10 bases lay outside the gene matches. Germline V lookup: CDR1 SGHDT, CDR2 YYEEEE. The CDR3 length is 16 residues. In nucleotides, the CDR3 is TGTGCCAGCAGCTTGGTCGGACAGGGAATTTTGCATGGCTACACCTTC. Translated: CASSLVGQGILHGYTF.

V usage is TRBV12-3 or TRBV12-4 and J usage is TRBJ2-3; 8 bases agree with TRBD2. The CDR3 runs 13 residues. J lost 5 bases, V lost 6 bases, and 4 bases had no gene match. CDR3 residues: CASRAGAVDTQYF. The CDR3, as DNA: TGTGCCAGCAGAGCGGGAGCAGTAGATACGCAGTATTTT.

The sample holds a few counts of this clonotype. V is TRBV6-5 and J is TRBJ1-2; 7 positions match TRBD1. Germline assignment: CDR1 MNHEY and CDR2 SVGAGI. Trimming at V came to 5 bases and at J to 6 bases, leaving 3 bases not matched to a gene. The length of the CDR3 is 12 residues. Written as DNA, the CDR3 is TGTGCCAGCAGTGACAGGGTGGATGGCTACACCTTC. Protein product: CASSDRVDGYTF.

This clonotype was seen a handful of times. V and J are TRBV20-1 and TRBJ2-2, with D perhaps TRBD1 or TRBD2 (5 bases each). Per the germline V gene, CDR1 is DFQATT and CDR2 is SNEGSKA (reference sequence). V shed 5 bases and J shed 7 bases, with 26 bases lying between them. The CDR3 spans 17 residues. The chain's CDR3 is CSALDVKGRILDGELFF. CDR3 nucleotide sequence: TGCAGTGCTTTGGATGTGAAGGGACGCATTTTAGACGGGGAGCTGTTTTTT.

V gene TRBV6-5 combines with J gene TRBJ2-7, with D uncertain. The germline V gene encodes CDR1 MNHEY and CDR2 SVGAGI. The CDR3 sequence is 13 residues long. Trimming stripped 0 bases from V and 5 bases from J, with 8 bases between. CDR3 region: CASSYSNEHEQYV. The CDR3 bases are TGTGCCAGCAGTTACTCGAACGAGCACGAGCAGTACGTC.

The J gene is TRBJ2-7, the V gene TRBV30; D gene ambiguous. Germline values: CDR1 GTSNPN, CDR2 SVGIG (reference sequence). The CDR3 length is 13 residues. Trimming left V 0 bases short and J 1 base short, with 7 bases between. The CDR3 loop reads CAWSVGTSYEQYV. The CDR3 DNA reads as TGTGCCTGGAGTGTGGGCACTTCCTACGAGCAGTACGTC.